This T cell receptor (beta chain) was identified during a study of human T cells and chemical hapten exposure. Time point denoted: patch test 3, about 24 weeks after DPC sensitization. As to treatment: therapeutic diphenylcyclopropenone sensitization with weekly scalp DPC. TCRdb reprocessed the RACE reads via MiXCR and lists one record per CDR3 protein. Here the sample spans some 97,000 distinct CDR3 sequences, 27% being singletons. The sequencing used whole blood, collected in connection with sensitization to the hapten diphenylcyclopropenone (DPC). This TCR came from a man aged 35-49 years with alopecia areata. Some clones in this sample may be carry-over from other donors' samples.

This CDR3 is CATSDALAATYNEQFF. The CDR3 DNA is TGTGCCACCAGTGACGCGCTAGCGGCGACTTACAATGAGCAGTTCTTC. This sequence joins TRBV24-1 and TRBJ2-1, with 7 bases that match TRBD2. This CDR3 is 16 amino acids long. The germline V gene has CDR1 KGHDR and CDR2 SFDVKD. With 4 bases clipped from V and 4 bases from J, the junction kept 9 bases outside the gene matches.